This is a list of T cell receptor beta chains from one sample in a study of T cells in Graves' hyperthyroidism and ophthalmopathy. TCRdb processed the multiplex PCR reads anew with MiXCR; each CDR3 protein has one entry. The data hold approximately 430,000 distinct CDR3 sequences, with approximately 14% observed a single time. Sequences were obtained from blood. The receptors come from a woman aged 18 to 35 with Graves' hyperthyroidism. CDR3s include the opening cysteine and the closing phenylalanine or tryptophan. The D gene is left open where the match is weak. Where a row states a size, it is once, few, many or the class of an expanded clone; other rows omit it.

>.|.|TRBJ1-5|TRBV19
TGTGCCAGTAGACCGAGCCCCGGGGGCCGGCAGCCCCAGCATTTT
CASRPSPGGRQPQHF
>TRBD1|few|TRBJ1-2|TRBV6-4
TGTGCCAGCAGTGACGGGACAGGGGAGAAATATGGCTACACCTTC
CASSDGTGEKYGYTF
>TRBD1|many|TRBJ2-2|TRBV7-3
TGTGCCAGCAGCCCGGGGACAGCCACCGGGGAGCTGTTTTTT
CASSPGTATGELFF
>.|many|TRBJ1-5|TRBV6-1
TGTGCCAGCAGCCCCCGTGGGGCGGGACTTCAGCCCCAGCATTTT
CASSPRGAGLQPQHF
>TRBD2|many|TRBJ2-1|TRBV12-3/TRBV12-4
TGTGCCAGCACCCTAGGACTAGCGGTATTGCAGTTCTTC
CASTLGLAVLQFF
>TRBD2|.|TRBJ2-2|TRBV14
TGTGCCAGCAGCCCCCTTCCCGGGACTAGCGGGAGGTACTCCGGGGAGCTGTTTTTT
CASSPLPGTSGRYSGELFF
>.|.|TRBJ1-4|TRBV7-9
TGTGCCAGCTCGGGGTTTAACGAAAAACTGTTTTTT
CASSGFNEKLFF
>TRBD1|.|TRBJ1-1|TRBV12-3/TRBV12-4
TGTGCCAGCAGCTTTGGGACAGGCCCCTCTCCATCCCCTTACGACACTGAAGCTTTCTTT
CASSFGTGPSPSPYDTEAFF
>.|many|TRBJ2-5|TRBV11-2
TGTGCCAGCACCTCCGGGTGGACAGTGCCCCAGTACTTC
CASTSGWTVPQYF
>.|few|TRBJ1-5|TRBV6-1
TGTGCCAGCAGTGAAGTTGACGGACGGCGAGGTAATCAGCCCCAGCATTTT
CASSEVDGRRGNQPQHF
>.|many|TRBJ2-1|TRBV2
TGTGCCAGCACCGCGGGTAGCCCAGACGAGCAGTTCTTC
CASTAGSPDEQFF